This T cell receptor beta chain was recovered during a study of graft-versus-host responses after intestinal transplantation. Study-level background: The recipients all started with anti-thymocyte globulin induction and then took tacrolimus and steroids for 3 to 4 years. Study conclusions and caveats: The study associated peak circulating GvH clone levels with early post-transplant HvG declines.

CDR3 length: 15 amino acids. CDR1 is SGHAT and CDR2 is FQNNGV in the germline V gene. The germline V and J ends were trimmed by 5 bases and 0 bases, with 14 bases remaining between them. With regard to this clone: Its antigen is unknown.

Sequencing was performed with immunoSEQ multiplex PCR; in TCRdb, only in-frame clones are kept and a portion is missing. The sample has approximately 18,000 clones; about 89% are singletons. This clonotype was sampled from a human patient who received an intestinal transplant, so some T cells may come from the graft donor. The chain recombines TRBV11-2 with TRBJ2-7; D possibly corresponds to TRBD2 (6 bases). This sample comprised PBMCs, obtained about 230 days after intestinal transplant. For the CDR3, the DNA is TGTGCCAGCAGCCGCACGGGACTCAGCTCCTACGAGCAGTACTTC. This gives the protein CASSRTGLSSYEQYF.